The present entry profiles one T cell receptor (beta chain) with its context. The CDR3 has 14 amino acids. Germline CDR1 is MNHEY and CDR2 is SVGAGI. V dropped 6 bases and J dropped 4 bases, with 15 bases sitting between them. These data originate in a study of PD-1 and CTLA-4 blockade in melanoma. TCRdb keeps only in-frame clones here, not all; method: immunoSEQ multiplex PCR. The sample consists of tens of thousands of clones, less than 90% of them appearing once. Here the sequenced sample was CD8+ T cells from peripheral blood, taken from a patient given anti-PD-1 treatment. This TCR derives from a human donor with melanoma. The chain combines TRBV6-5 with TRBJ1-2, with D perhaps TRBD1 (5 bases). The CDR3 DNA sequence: TGTGCCAGCAGCCCCGGGGGAGGGAGCTATGGCTACACCTTC. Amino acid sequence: CASSPGGGSYGYTF.